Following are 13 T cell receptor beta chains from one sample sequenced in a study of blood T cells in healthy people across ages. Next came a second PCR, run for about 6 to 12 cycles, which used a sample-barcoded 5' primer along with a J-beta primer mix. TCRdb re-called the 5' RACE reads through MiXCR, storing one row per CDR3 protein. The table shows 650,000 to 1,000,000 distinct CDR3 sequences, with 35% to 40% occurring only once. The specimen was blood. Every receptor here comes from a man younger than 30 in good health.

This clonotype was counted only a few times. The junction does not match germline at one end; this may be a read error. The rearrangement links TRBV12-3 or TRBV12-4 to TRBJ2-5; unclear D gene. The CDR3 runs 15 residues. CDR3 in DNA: TGTGCCAGCAGTTTAGGGGGTGGGAAGCAAGGGACCCAGTACTTC. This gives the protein CASSLGGGKQGTQYF.

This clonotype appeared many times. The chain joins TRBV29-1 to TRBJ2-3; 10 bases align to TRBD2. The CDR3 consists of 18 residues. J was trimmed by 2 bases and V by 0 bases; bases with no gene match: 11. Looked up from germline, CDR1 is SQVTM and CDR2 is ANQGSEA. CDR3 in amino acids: CSVEDPERGGSITDTQYF. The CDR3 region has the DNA TGCAGCGTTGAAGATCCCGAGCGGGGGGGGAGCATCACAGATACGCAGTATTTT.

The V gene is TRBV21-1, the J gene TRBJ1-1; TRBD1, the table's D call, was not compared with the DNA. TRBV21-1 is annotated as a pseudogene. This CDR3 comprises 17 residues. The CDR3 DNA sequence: TGTGCCAGCAGCAAAGAGGGGGACAGGGGTACAGAGACTGAAGCTTTCTTT. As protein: CASSKEGDRGTETEAFF.

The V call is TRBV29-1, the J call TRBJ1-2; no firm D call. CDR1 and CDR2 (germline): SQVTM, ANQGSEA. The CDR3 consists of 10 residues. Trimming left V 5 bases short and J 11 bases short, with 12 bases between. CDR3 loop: CSVTDSWYTF. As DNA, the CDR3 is TGCAGCGTTACTGATAGTTGGTACACCTTC.

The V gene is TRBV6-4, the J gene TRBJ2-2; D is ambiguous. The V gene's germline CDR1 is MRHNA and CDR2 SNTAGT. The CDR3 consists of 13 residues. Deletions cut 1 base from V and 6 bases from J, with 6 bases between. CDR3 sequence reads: CASSDLAAGELFF. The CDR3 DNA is TGTGCCAGCAGTGACTTGGCGGCCGGGGAGCTGTTTTTT.

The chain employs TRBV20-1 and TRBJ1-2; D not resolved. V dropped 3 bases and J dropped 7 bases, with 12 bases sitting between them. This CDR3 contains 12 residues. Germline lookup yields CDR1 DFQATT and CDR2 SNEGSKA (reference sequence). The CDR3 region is CSASPQAGGYTF. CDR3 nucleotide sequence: TGCAGTGCTAGCCCTCAGGCGGGTGGCTACACCTTC.

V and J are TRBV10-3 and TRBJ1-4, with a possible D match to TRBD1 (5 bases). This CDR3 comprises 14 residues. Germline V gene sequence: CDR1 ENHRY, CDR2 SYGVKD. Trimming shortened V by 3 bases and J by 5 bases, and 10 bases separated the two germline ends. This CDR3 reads CAISETGENEKLFF. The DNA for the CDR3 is TGTGCCATCAGTGAAACAGGAGAGAATGAAAAACTGTTTTTT.

The chain's CDR3 is CASSVEGLGAEAFF. CDR3 bases: TGTGCCAGCAGCGTGGAGGGGTTGGGTGCTGAAGCTTTCTTT. The chain couples TRBV9 to TRBJ1-1; D may be TRBD1 (5 bases). The CDR3 extends over 14 amino acids. Germline V gene data show CDR1 as SGDLS and CDR2 as YYNGEE. V was pared by 2 bases and J by 6 bases, with 14 bases between.

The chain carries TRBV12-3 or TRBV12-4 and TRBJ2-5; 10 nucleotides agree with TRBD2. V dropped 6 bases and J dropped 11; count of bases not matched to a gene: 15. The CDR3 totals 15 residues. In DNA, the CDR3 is TGTGCCAGCAGCCTAGCGGGGGTCGCGGACAATGAGCAGTACTTC. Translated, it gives CASSLAGVADNEQYF.

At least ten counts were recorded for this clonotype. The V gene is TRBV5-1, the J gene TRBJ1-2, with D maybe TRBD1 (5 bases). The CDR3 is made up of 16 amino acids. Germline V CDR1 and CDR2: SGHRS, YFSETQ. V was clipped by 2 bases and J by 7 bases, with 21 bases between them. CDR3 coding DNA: TGCGCCAGCAGCTTAGCATCTACGGGGGTGCACGGTGGCTACACCTTC. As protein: CASSLASTGVHGGYTF.

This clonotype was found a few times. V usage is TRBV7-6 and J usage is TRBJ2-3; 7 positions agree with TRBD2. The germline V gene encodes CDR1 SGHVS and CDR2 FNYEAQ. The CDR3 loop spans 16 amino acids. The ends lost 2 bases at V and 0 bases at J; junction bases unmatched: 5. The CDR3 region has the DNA TGTGCCAGCAGCTTACTAGCGGAATCTAGCACAGATACGCAGTATTTT. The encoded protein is CASSLLAESSTDTQYF.

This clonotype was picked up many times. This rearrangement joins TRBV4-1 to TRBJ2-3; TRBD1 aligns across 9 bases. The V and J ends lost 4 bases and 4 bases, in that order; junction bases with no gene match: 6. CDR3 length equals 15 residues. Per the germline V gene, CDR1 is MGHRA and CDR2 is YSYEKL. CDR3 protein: CASSPGQGGSDTQYF. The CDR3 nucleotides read TGCGCCAGCAGCCCGGGACAGGGAGGTTCAGATACGCAGTATTTT.

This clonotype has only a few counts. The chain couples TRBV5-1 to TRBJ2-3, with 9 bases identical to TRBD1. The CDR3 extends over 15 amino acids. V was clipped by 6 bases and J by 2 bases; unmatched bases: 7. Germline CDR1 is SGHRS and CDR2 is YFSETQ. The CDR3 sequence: CASISGQGNTDTQYF. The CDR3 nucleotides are TGCGCCAGCATCTCGGGACAGGGTAACACAGATACGCAGTATTTT.